The 8 T cell receptor beta chains reported below all come from one sample, sequenced in a study of blood T cell repertoires in COVID-19. Clones were read by immunoSEQ multiplex PCR, and TCRdb kept only the in-frame ones, dropping some. Among 200,000 to 300,000 clones listed, around 88% were seen once. Sequenced material: PBMCs or T cells enriched from blood (not recorded which). The receptors come from a woman aged 40 to 55 with acute COVID-19.

The CDR3 DNA follows: TGTGCCACCAGTGATTTGAAATTCCAGGGCGAGAGCACAGATACGCAGTATTTT. As protein: CATSDLKFQGESTDTQYF. This chain joins TRBV24-1 and TRBJ2-3, with TRBD1 as a possible D gene (5 bases). Per germline, CDR1 KGHDR and CDR2 SFDVKD. V gave up 0 bases and J gave up 0 bases, with 15 bases separating them. The CDR3 is 18 amino acids.

This rearrangement joins TRBV7-9 to TRBJ2-1; D is uncertain. The CDR3 consists of 12 residues. CDR1 SEHNR and CDR2 FQNEAQ come from the germline V gene (reference sequence). V lost 1 base to trimming and J lost 9 bases, with 7 bases between them. CDR3 nucleotides: TGTGCCAGCAGCTTAGAACGAGGTGAGCAGTTCTTC. Translated: CASSLERGEQFF.

The rearrangement joins TRBV4-3 to TRBJ1-2; D gene ambiguous. CDR1 LGHNA and CDR2 YSLEER come from the germline V gene. V was cut by 0 bases and J by 1 base, with 9 bases left in between. The CDR3 sequence is 15 residues long. CDR3 residues: CASSQEVGDNYGYTF. CDR3 nucleotide sequence: TGCGCCAGCAGCCAAGAGGTCGGAGATAACTATGGCTACACCTTC.

V usage is TRBV19 and J usage is TRBJ1-4, with a weak D call TRBD1 (6 bases). The CDR3 has 13 amino acids. The V gene lost 2 bases and the J gene lost 5 bases, with 6 bases spanning the gap. Germline V CDR1 and CDR2: LNHDA, SQIVND (reference sequence). CDR3 loop: CASSITGNEKLFF. The CDR3 region has the DNA TGTGCCAGTAGTATAACAGGGAATGAAAAACTGTTTTTT.

The gene calls are TRBV20-1 and TRBJ2-1; D is unclear. Trimming took off 6 bases at V and 6 bases at J, with 6 bases between the two ends. Germline V gene lookup returns CDR1 DFQATT and CDR2 SNEGSKA (reference sequence). The CDR3 is 10 residues long. The CDR3 nucleotides are TGCAGTGCCCTGCGCAATGAGCAGTTCTTC. This translates into CSALRNEQFF.

The chain joins TRBV18 to TRBJ1-5; D is unclear. Trimming removed 1 base at V and 2 bases at J, with 6 bases between. From germline, CDR1 is KGHSH and CDR2 LQKENI. This CDR3 is built from 14 residues. The CDR3 loop is CASSPRAGNQPQHF. DNA of the CDR3: TGTGCCAGCTCACCACGGGCAGGCAATCAGCCCCAGCATTTT.

This clone was recorded only once. Here the CDR3 DNA reads TGTGCCAGCAGCAGCCGGGACAGCCTGGGGGGCTACACCTTC. Encoded protein: CASSSRDSLGGYTF. The genes are TRBV7-9 and TRBJ1-2; 7 nucleotides line up with TRBD1. This CDR3 has 14 amino acids. In germline, CDR1 is SEHNR, CDR2 FQNEAQ (reference sequence). V gave up 5 bases and J gave up 8 bases; unmatched junction bases: 11.

V gene TRBV3-1 (or the pseudogene TRBV3-2) combines with J gene TRBJ2-3; 8 bases are shared with TRBD2. CDR3 length: 18 residues. Per the germline V gene, CDR1 is LGHDT and CDR2 is YNNKEL (reference sequence). With 3 bases clipped from V and 6 bases from J, the junction kept 17 bases outside the gene matches. CDR3 DNA sequence: TGTGCCAGCAGCCAGCGCCCCCACGGAGCGGGGGCGAAGGATACGCAGTATTTT. It translates to CASSQRPHGAGAKDTQYF.